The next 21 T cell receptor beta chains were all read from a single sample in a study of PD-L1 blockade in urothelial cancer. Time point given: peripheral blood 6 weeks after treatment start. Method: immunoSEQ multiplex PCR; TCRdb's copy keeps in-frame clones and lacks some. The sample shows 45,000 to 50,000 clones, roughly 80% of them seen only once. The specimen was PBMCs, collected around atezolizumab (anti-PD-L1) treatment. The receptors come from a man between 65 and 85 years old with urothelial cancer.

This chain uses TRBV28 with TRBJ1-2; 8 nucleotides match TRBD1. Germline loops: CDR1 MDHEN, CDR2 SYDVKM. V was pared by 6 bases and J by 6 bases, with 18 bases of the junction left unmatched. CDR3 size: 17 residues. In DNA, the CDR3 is TGTGCCAGCAGCGAAAACAGGGGGGGATCGAGGGGCGATGGCTACACCTTC. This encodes CASSENRGGSRGDGYTF.

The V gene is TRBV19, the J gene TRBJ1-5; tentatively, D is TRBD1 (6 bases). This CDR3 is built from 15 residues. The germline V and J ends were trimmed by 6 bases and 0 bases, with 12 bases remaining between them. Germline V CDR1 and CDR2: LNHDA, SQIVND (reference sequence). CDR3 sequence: CASRYDRSSNQPQHF. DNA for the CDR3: TGTGCCAGTAGATACGACAGGTCTAGCAATCAGCCCCAGCATTTT.

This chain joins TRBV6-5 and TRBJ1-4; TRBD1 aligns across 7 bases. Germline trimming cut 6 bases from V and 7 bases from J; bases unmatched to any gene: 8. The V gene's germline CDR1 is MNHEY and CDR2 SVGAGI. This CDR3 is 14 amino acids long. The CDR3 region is CASSPQGWVEKLFF. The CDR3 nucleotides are TGTGCCAGCAGCCCACAGGGGTGGGTTGAAAAACTGTTTTTT.

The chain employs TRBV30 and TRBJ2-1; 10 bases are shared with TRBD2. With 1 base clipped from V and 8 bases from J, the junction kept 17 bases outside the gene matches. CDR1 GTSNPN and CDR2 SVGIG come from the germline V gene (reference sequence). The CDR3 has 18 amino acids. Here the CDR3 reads CAWSGYHTDTSGIDEQFF. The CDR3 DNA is TGTGCCTGGAGTGGCTATCATACCGATACTAGCGGGATCGATGAGCAGTTCTTC.

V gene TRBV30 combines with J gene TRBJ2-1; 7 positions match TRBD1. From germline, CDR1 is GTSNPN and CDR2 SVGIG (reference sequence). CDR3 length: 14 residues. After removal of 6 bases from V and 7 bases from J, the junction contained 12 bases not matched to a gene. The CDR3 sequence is CACRDRVVRNEQFF. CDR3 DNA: TGTGCCTGCCGCGACAGGGTGGTAAGAAATGAGCAGTTCTTC.

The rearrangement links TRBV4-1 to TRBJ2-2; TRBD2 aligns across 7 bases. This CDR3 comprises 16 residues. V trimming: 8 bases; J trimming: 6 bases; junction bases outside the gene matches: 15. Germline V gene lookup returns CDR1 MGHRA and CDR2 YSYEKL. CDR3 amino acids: CASGNGASGISGELFF. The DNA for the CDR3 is TGCGCCAGCGGGAACGGGGCTAGCGGAATCTCCGGGGAGCTGTTTTTT.

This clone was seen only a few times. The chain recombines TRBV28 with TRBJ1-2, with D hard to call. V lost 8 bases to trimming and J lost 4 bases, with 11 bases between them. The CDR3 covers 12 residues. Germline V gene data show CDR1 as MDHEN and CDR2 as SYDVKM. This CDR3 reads CASLAVFYGYTF. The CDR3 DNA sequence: TGTGCCAGCCTCGCAGTTTTCTATGGCTACACCTTC.

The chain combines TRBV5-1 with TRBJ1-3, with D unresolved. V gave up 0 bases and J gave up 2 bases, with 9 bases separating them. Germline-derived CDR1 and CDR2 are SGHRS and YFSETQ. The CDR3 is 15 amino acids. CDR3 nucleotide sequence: TGCGCCAGCAGCTTGGGTGGAGGAGCTGGAAACACCATATATTTT. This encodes CASSLGGGAGNTIYF.

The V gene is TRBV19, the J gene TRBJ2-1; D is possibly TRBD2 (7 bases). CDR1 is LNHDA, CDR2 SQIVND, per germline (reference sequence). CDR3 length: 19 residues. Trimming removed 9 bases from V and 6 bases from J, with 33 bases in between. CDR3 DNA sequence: TGTGCCAGCTGCATCCAGGGGAGGGACGGAGTTAGCCTCCCCAATGAGCAGTTCTTC. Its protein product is CASCIQGRDGVSLPNEQFF.

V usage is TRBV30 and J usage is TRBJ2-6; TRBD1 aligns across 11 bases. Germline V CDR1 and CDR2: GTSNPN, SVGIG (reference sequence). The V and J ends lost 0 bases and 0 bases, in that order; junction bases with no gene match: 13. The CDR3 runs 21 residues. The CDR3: CAWSVPRTGGLLSSGANVLTF. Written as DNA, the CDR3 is TGTGCCTGGAGTGTCCCTCGGACAGGGGGCCTTCTAAGCTCTGGGGCCAACGTCCTGACTTTC.

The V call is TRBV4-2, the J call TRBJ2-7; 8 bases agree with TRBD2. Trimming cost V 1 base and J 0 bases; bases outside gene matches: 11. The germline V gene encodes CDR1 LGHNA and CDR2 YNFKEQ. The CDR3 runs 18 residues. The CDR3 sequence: CASSQGLSREDASYEQYF. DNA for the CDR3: TGTGCCAGCAGCCAAGGACTCTCGCGGGAGGATGCCTCCTACGAGCAGTACTTC.

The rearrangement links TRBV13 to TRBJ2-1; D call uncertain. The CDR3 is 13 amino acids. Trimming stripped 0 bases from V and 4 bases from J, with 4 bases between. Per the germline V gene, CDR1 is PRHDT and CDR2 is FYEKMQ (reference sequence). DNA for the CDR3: TGTGCCAGCAGCTTAGGCCCTTACAATGAGCAGTTCTTC. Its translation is CASSLGPYNEQFF.

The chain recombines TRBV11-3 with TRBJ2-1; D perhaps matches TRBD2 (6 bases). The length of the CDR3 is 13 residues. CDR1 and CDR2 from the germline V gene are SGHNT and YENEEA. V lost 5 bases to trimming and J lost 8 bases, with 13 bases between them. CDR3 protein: CASSPRLGDEQFF. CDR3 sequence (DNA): TGTGCCAGCAGCCCGCGACTAGGCGATGAGCAGTTCTTC.

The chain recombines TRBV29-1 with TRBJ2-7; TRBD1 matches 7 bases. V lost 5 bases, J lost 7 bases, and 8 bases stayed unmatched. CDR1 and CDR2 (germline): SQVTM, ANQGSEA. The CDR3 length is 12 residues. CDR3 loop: CSVRGLPFEQYF. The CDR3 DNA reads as TGCAGCGTTAGGGGGCTCCCCTTTGAGCAGTACTTC.

The CDR3 sequence is CASGGAYNEQFF. CDR3 nucleotide sequence: TGTGCCAGCGGGGGCGCTTACAATGAGCAGTTCTTC. The chain combines TRBV6-6 with TRBJ2-1, with D maybe TRBD1 (6 bases). Germline CDR1 and CDR2: MNHNY and SVGAGI (reference sequence). The CDR3 extends over 12 amino acids. Trimming shortened V by 8 bases and J by 4 bases, and 9 bases separated the two germline ends.

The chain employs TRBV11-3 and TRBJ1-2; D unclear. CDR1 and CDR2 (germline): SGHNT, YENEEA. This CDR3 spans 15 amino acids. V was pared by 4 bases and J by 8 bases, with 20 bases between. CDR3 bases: TGTGCCAGCAGCTCCACCTGGTGGGCAGATCAGGGCTACACCTTC. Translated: CASSSTWWADQGYTF.

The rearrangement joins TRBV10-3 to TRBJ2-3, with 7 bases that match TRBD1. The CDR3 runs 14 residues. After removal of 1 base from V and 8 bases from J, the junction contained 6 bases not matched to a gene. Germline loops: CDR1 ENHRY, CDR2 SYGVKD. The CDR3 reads CAISELAGGLTQYF. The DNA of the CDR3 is TGTGCCATCAGTGAGTTGGCAGGGGGTCTTACGCAGTATTTT.

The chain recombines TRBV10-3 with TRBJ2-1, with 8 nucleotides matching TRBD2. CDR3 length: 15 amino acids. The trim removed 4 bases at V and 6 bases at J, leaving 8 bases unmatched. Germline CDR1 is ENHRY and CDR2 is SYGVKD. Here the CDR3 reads CAISGFREGGNEQFF. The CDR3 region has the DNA TGTGCCATCAGTGGGTTTCGGGAGGGCGGCAATGAGCAGTTCTTC.

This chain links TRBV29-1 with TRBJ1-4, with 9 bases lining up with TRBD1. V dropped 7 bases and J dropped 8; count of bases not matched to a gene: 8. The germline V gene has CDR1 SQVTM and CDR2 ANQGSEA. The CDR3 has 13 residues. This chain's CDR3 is CSAVTGGGEKLFF. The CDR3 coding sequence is TGCAGCGCTGTGACAGGGGGAGGAGAAAAACTGTTTTTT. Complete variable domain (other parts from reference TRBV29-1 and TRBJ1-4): SAVISQKPSRDICQRGTSLTIQCQVDSQVTMMFWYRQQPGQSLTLIATANQGSEATYESGFVIDKFPISRPNLTFSTLTVSNMSPEDSSIYLCSAVTGGGEKLFFGSGTQLSVL.

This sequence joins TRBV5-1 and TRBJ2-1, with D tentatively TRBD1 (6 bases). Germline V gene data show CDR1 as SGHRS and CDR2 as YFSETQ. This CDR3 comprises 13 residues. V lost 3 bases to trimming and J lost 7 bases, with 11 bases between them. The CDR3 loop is CASSWDTANEQFF. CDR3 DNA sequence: TGCGCCAGCAGCTGGGACACCGCGAATGAGCAGTTCTTC.

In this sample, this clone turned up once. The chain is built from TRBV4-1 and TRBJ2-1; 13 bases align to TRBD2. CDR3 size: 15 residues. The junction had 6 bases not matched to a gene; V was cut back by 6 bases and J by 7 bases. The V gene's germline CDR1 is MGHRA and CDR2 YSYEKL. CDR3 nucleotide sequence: TGCGCCAGCAGACCCGGACTAGCGGGAGTTAATGAGCAGTTCTTC. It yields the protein CASRPGLAGVNEQFF.